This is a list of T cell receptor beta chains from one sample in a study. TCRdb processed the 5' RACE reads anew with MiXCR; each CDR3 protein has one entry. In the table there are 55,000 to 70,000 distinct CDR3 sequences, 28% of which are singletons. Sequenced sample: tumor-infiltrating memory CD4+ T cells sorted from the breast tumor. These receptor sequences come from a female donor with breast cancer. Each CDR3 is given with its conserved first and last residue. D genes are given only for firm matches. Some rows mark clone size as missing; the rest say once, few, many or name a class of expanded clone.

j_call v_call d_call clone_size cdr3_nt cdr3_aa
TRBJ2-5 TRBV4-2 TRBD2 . TGTGCCAGCAGCCACGGAAGACCAGCGGGGCAAGAGACCCAGTACTTC CASSHGRPAGQETQYF
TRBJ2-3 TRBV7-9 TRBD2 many TGTGCCAGCAGCCCCCTGATAGCGGGATCCACAGATACGCAGTATTTT CASSPLIAGSTDTQYF
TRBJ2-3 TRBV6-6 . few TGTGCCAGCAGTTACGGGCAGGGTACAGATACGCAGTATTTT CASSYGQGTDTQYF
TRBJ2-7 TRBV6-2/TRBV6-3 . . TGTGCCAGCAGTTCAACGAACACGTACGAGCAGTACTTC CASSSTNTYEQYF
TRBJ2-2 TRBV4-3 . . TGCGCCAGCAGCCAGAACTTCATCACCGGGGAGCTGTTTTTT CASSQNFITGELFF
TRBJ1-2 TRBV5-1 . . TGCGCCAGCAGCTTGGGGGAAGGAGGCTACACCTTC CASSLGEGGYTF
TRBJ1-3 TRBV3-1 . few TGTGCCAGCAGCCAAGTCGGTGACTCTGGAAACACCATATATTTT CASSQVGDSGNTIYF
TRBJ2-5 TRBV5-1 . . TGCGCCAGCAGCCTCGTCCCTCAGCGGGCTAATGCCCAAGAGACCCAGTACTTC CASSLVPQRANAQETQYF
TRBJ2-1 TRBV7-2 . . TGTGCCAGTGGGGGGCCAGGGTACAATGAGCAGTTCTTC CASGGPGYNEQFF
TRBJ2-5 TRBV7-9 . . TGTGCCAGCAGCTTCGGGGGTGGGGAGACCCAGTACTTC CASSFGGGETQYF
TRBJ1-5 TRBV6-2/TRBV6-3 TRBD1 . TGTGCCAGCAGTTACGCCGGGACAGCCACCAATCAGCCCCAGCATTTT CASSYAGTATNQPQHF
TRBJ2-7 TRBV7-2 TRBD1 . TGTGCCAGCACCATGGGACAGTCAACCTACGAGCAGTACTTC CASTMGQSTYEQYF
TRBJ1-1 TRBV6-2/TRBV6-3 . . . CASSSSGPEAFF
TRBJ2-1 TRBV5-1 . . TGCGCCAGCAGCTTGGGTCCAGAGTCTTCCAATGAGCAGTTCTTC CASSLGPESSNEQFF
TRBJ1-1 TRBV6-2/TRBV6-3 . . TGTGCCGGCAGTTACAGGGACACTGAAGCTTTCTTT CAGSYRDTEAFF
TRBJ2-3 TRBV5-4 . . TGTGCCAGCAGCTCGGGACTCGACACAGATACGCAGTATTTT CASSSGLDTDTQYF
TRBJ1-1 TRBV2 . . TGTGCCAGCAGCTTATTTCGAGGAACTGAAGCTTTCTTT CASSLFRGTEAFF
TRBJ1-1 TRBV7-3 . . TGTGCCAGCAGCGTTACAGGGCTCCCGCATATGAACACTGAAGCTTTCTTT CASSVTGLPHMNTEAFF
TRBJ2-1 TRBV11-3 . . TGTGCCAGCAGCCCCCGGTCAGCGGCGTACAATGAGCAGTTCTTC CASSPRSAAYNEQFF
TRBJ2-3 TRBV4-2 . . TGTGCCAGCAGCCCCTCGGGCCGGGGGGCAGGAGGAGATACGCAGTATTTT CASSPSGRGAGGDTQYF
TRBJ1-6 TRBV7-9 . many TGTGCCAGCAGCTTACTGGTTGGTTCACCCCTCCACTTT CASSLLVGSPLHF
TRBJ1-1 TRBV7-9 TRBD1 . TGTGCCAGCAGCGGGGGACAGGGAACTGAAGCTTTCTTT CASSGGQGTEAFF
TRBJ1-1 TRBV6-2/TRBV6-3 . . TGTGCCAGCGGACGGTACACTCAAGCTTTCTTT CASGRYTQAFF
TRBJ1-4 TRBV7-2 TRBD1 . TGTGCCAGCAGCTTCAGGGGGGTGGATGAAAAACTGTTTTTT CASSFRGVDEKLFF
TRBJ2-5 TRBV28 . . TGTGCCAGCAGTTTTAGGAGAAAGACCCAGTACTTC CASSFRRKTQYF
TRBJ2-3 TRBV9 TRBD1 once TGTGCCAGCAGCGGGACAGGGGACCACACAGATACGCAGTATTTT CASSGTGDHTDTQYF
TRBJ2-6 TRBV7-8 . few TGTGCCAGCTCTCCCCCCACAACTGGGGCCAACGTCCTGACTTTC CASSPPTTGANVLTF
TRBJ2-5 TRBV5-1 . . TGCGCCAGCAGCTCCGGAGGGGGAGTAGGAGGGACCCAGTACTTC CASSSGGGVGGTQYF
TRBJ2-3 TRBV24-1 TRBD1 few TGTGCCACCAGTGCCTTAAGGGGGCCATCCCGTGGTGGAGATACGCAGTATTTT CATSALRGPSRGGDTQYF
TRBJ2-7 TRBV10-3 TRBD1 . TGTGCCATCAGTTGGGACAGGGGGCGCTTCAACGAGCAGTACTTC CAISWDRGRFNEQYF
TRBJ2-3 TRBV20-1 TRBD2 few TGCAGTGCTACCCCGGCTAGCGGGAGGTCGGATACGCAGTATTTT CSATPASGRSDTQYF
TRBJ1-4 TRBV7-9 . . TGTGCCAGCAGCCCAGAGTCGTCGGGGGCGCTTAGGGAAAAACTGTTTTTT CASSPESSGALREKLFF
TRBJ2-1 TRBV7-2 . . TGTGCCAGCAGCTTAGAGGGTGACTCCCCGCAGTTCTTC CASSLEGDSPQFF
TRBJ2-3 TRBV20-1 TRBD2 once TGCAGTGCCGAGCGGGGTGGCACAGATACGCAGTATTTT CSAERGGTDTQYF
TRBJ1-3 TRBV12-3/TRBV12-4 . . TGTGCCAGCAGTCCCCCTGGACACCACTCTGGAAACACCATATATTTT CASSPPGHHSGNTIYF
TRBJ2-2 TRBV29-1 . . TGCAGCGTCAGCCTACAGGTTAGGAACACCGGGGAGCTGTTTTTT CSVSLQVRNTGELFF
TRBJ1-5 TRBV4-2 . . TGCGCCAGCAGCCCACAGGCCGCGGGAGGCAATCAGCCCCAGCATTTT CASSPQAAGGNQPQHF
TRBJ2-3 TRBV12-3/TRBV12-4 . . TGTGCCAGCAGTTCCCAGCGGGCTAGCACAGATACGCAGTATTTT CASSSQRASTDTQYF
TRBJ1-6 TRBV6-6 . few TGTGCCAGCTGTCTAGACACCAATTCACCCCTCCACTTT CASCLDTNSPLHF
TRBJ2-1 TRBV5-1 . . TGCGCCAGCAGCTTGGCGACAGGTTCATACAATGAGCAGTTCTTC CASSLATGSYNEQFF
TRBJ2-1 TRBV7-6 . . TGTGCCAGCAGCGTTGTCTACGGCGCTAATGAGCAGTTCTTC CASSVVYGANEQFF
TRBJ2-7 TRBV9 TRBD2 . TGTGCCAGCACCCCCGGGACTAGCGACTACGAGCAGTACTTC CASTPGTSDYEQYF
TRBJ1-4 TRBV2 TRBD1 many TGTGCCAGCAGTGAAGCCGGGACAGGGAATGAAAAACTGTTTTTT CASSEAGTGNEKLFF
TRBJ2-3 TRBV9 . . TGTGCCAGCAGCCCCCTGGGGGGAGCGGGCACAGATACGCAGTATTTT CASSPLGGAGTDTQYF
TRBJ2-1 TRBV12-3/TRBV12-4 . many TGTGCCAGCAGTTTTGATGGCTGGCCCAACCTTAACAATGAGCAGTTCTTC CASSFDGWPNLNNEQFF
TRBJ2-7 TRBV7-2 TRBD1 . TGTGCCAGCAGCCCAGCAGGGGGTAAATCCTACGAGCAGTACTTC CASSPAGGKSYEQYF
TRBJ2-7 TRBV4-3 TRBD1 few TGCGCCAGCAGCCTCGAGACAGGGGGCGGCGAGTACTTC CASSLETGGGEYF
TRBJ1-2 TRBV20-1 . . TGCAGTGCCCCCGAGACAGAAAAGCATGGCTACACCTTC CSAPETEKHGYTF
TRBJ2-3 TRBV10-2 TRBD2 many TGCGCCAGCAGGGGACTAGCGGGGGTGGATACGCAGTATTTT CASRGLAGVDTQYF
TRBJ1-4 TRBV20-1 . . TGCAGTGCTAAAGTTAGTTACGGCAATTGGGAAAAACTGTTTTTT CSAKVSYGNWEKLFF
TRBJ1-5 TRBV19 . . TGTGCCAGTAGAGGGGGTCCCATCCAGCATTTT CASRGGPIQHF
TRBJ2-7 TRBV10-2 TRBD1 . TGCGCCAGCAGCAAACAGAACAGGGGCTTTTACGAGCAGTACTTC CASSKQNRGFYEQYF
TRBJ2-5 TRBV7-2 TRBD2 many TGTGCCAGCAGCCCTGACGGGGGGGGGTCGAAGACCCAGTACTTC CASSPDGGGSKTQYF
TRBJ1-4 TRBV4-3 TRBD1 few TGCGCCAGCAGCCCTTACCCAGGGGGGGCAACTAATGAAAAACTGTTTTTT CASSPYPGGATNEKLFF